A selection of T cell receptor beta chains follows, all from one sample in a study of control samples from healthy donors and cancer patients. Produced via immunoSEQ multiplex PCR; TCRdb's table is partial and in-frame only. The sample yields about 10,000 clones, roughly 91% seen once. Material: PBMCs. The source is a man in his 60s with colorectal cancer. Both conserved end residues are part of each CDR3. A D gene is named only where the DNA matches it firmly. Some rows have no size entry. The others give once, few or many, or a class for an expanded clone.

d_call,clone_size,j_call,v_call,cdr3_nt,cdr3_aa
.,.,TRBJ2-2,TRBV7-3,TGTGCCAGCAGCTTAATGGGGCAGGGAAACACCGGGGAGCTGTTTTTT,CASSLMGQGNTGELFF
.,.,TRBJ2-7,TRBV19,TGTGCCAGTAGTACTCTAATAGGGGCGGTGAACTACGAGCAGTACTTC,CASSTLIGAVNYEQYF
.,.,TRBJ1-6,TRBV11-2,TGTGCCAGCAGCTTAGTGACTCGATCACCCCTCCACTTT,CASSLVTRSPLHF
TRBD1,.,TRBJ1-1,TRBV30,TGTGCCTGGCCTCGGGACAGAGCTTACACTGAAGCTTTCTTT,CAWPRDRAYTEAFF
.,.,TRBJ2-2,TRBV19,TGTGCCAGTAGTCACCTTGGGGCAGGGTTGAACACCGGGGAGCTGTTTTTT,CASSHLGAGLNTGELFF
.,once,TRBJ2-3,TRBV20-1,TGCAGTGCCGACTTCACAGATACGCAGTATTTT,CSADFTDTQYF
.,.,TRBJ2-6,TRBV5-1,TGCGCCAGCACCCCTTCTGGGGCCAACGTCCTGACTTTC,CASTPSGANVLTF
TRBD1,few,TRBJ1-5,TRBV4-2,TGTGCCAGCAGCCCAATCCCATCTAACTGGGGACAGGGGGCTCACAATCAGCCCCAGCATTTT,CASSPIPSNWGQGAHNQPQHF
.,.,TRBJ2-5,TRBV9,TGTGCCAGCAGCCCTTCATTGCAGTACCAAGAGACCCAGTACTTC,CASSPSLQYQETQYF
.,.,TRBJ2-5,TRBV20-1,TGCAGTGCTAGTAGGGGGGATCAAGAGACCCAGTACTTC,CSASRGDQETQYF
TRBD1,.,TRBJ2-7,TRBV30,TGTGCCTGGAGTGGGTGGACAGGGGGCGAGCAGTACTTC,CAWSGWTGGEQYF
.,.,TRBJ2-1,TRBV24-1,TGTGCCACCAGTGATCCCACCACCCCGGGTCGACGGTGGGATGAGCAGTTCTTC,CATSDPTTPGRRWDEQFF
TRBD2,.,TRBJ2-2,TRBV4-1,TGCGCCAGCAGCCAACGGACTAGCGGTAACACCGGGGAGCTGTTTTTT,CASSQRTSGNTGELFF
.,few,TRBJ1-3,TRBV5-4,TGTGCCAGCAGCCAAAAGTCGGACAGCCGCTCTGGAAACACCATATATTTT,CASSQKSDSRSGNTIYF
TRBD2,.,TRBJ2-5,TRBV19,TGTGCCAGTAGTACCCTATGGCGGGGGGGCACAGAGACCCAGTACTTC,CASSTLWRGGTETQYF
.,.,TRBJ2-5,TRBV28,TGTGCCAGCAGCTTCCCTTTCGGTGAGACCCAGTACTTC,CASSFPFGETQYF
.,.,TRBJ2-2,TRBV9,TGTGCCAGCAGCGTAGCAGGGTACACCGGGGAGCTGTTTTTT,CASSVAGYTGELFF
.,.,TRBJ2-7,TRBV7-2,TGTGCCAGCAGCTTAGCTATATTGGGCACGTCCTACGAGCAGTACTTC,CASSLAILGTSYEQYF
TRBD2,.,TRBJ2-5,TRBV7-9,TGTGCCAGCAGCTCGGGACTAGCGGACCAAGAGACCCAGTACTTC,CASSSGLADQETQYF
TRBD1,.,TRBJ1-6,TRBV28,TGTGCCAGCAGTCCATTGGACAGGGAATCCCCACCCCTCCACTTT,CASSPLDRESPPLHF
.,.,TRBJ1-2,TRBV19,TGTGCCAGTAGTAGGAACCGGGACTATGGCTACACCTTC,CASSRNRDYGYTF
TRBD1,.,TRBJ1-4,TRBV5-1,TGCGCCAGCAGCCAGGACAGGGAATATGAAAAACTGTTTTTT,CASSQDREYEKLFF
.,.,TRBJ2-3,TRBV2,TGTGCCCTCGACGGCGATAGCACAGATACGCAGTATTTT,CALDGDSTDTQYF
.,.,TRBJ1-1,TRBV9,TGTGCCAGCAGCGTAGTATCAGGGAACACTGAAGCTTTCTTT,CASSVVSGNTEAFF
.,.,TRBJ1-1,TRBV7-8,TGTGCCAGCAGCTTGACCATAGCGGGGGCCACCACTGAAGCTTTCTTT,CASSLTIAGATTEAFF
TRBD1,.,TRBJ1-5,TRBV7-2,TGTGCCAGCAGCCCCCAGGGGGTAAGCAATCAGCCCCAGCATTTT,CASSPQGVSNQPQHF
.,once,TRBJ1-1,TRBV5-1,TGCGCCAGCAGCTTGTATGGGCCGAACACTGAAGCTTTCTTT,CASSLYGPNTEAFF
TRBD2,.,TRBJ2-1,TRBV27,TGTGCCAGCACCCCAAGGGGAGGGTTCTACAATGAGCAGTTCTTC,CASTPRGGFYNEQFF
.,.,TRBJ1-6,TRBV6-5,TGTGCCAGCAGGAGCTACAGGGCCGATAATTCACCCCTCCACTTT,CASRSYRADNSPLHF
.,.,TRBJ1-6,TRBV30,TGTGCCTGGAGTTCCGGGACATCAAATAATTCACCCCTCCACTTT,CAWSSGTSNNSPLHF
.,.,TRBJ1-2,TRBV6-5,TGTGCCAGCAGTTATGGGGGGCTCGGCTATGGCTACACCTTC,CASSYGGLGYGYTF
TRBD2,.,TRBJ2-1,TRBV4-2,TGTGCCAGCAGCCCGTTCAGCGGGGGGGAATACAATGAGCAGTTCTTC,CASSPFSGGEYNEQFF
TRBD2,.,TRBJ2-5,TRBV4-2,TGTGCCAGCAGCCAACTGGGGGGGGAGACCCAGTACTTC,CASSQLGGETQYF